These 32 T cell receptor beta chains were sequenced from one sample in a study of T cell repertoires in cytomegalovirus infection. TCRdb fed the reads into MiXCR, producing one record per CDR3 protein. The sample lists some 400,000 distinct CDR3 sequences; about a sixth were seen once. Source material: PBMCs. The source is a human donor in good health (CMV status not recorded). Some clones in this sample may be carry-over from other donors' samples.

This clonotype occurred a few times. The J gene is TRBJ2-1, the V gene TRBV30, with a possible D match to TRBD1 (6 bases). V lost 3 bases to trimming and J lost 8 bases, with 11 bases between them. The V gene's germline CDR1 is GTSNPN and CDR2 SVGIG (reference sequence). This CDR3 is built from 12 residues. This chain's CDR3 is CAWSPQGYEQFF. CDR3 nucleotides: TGTGCCTGGAGCCCTCAGGGGTATGAGCAGTTCTTC.

This sequence joins TRBV5-5 and TRBJ2-1; TRBD2 matches 9 bases. V was pared by 1 base and J by 7 bases, with 9 bases of the junction left unmatched. Germline assignment: CDR1 SGHKS and CDR2 YYEKEE (reference sequence). The CDR3 has 16 amino acids. Written as DNA, the CDR3 is TGTGCCAGCAGCTTGTACGCAGCGGGAGGCCTGAATGAGCAGTTCTTC. It translates to CASSLYAAGGLNEQFF.

The J gene is TRBJ2-1, the V gene TRBV20-1; the D gene is possibly TRBD2 (6 bases). The CDR3 loop spans 16 amino acids. Deletions cut 0 bases from V and 3 bases from J, with 15 bases between. CDR1 DFQATT and CDR2 SNEGSKA come from the germline V gene (reference sequence). The CDR3: CSARDPRREGYNEQFF. The CDR3 bases are TGCAGTGCTAGAGATCCCCGGCGGGAAGGCTACAATGAGCAGTTCTTC.

This chain connects TRBV10-3 to TRBJ1-5, with 8 bases identical to TRBD1. The CDR3 is made up of 15 amino acids. CDR1 is ENHRY and CDR2 is SYGVKD in the germline V gene. Losses at the gene ends were 10 bases for V and 5 bases for J; bases not matched to a gene: 13. CDR3 amino acids: CATSEGQGSYQPQHF. Here the CDR3 DNA reads TGTGCCACTTCGGAAGGACAGGGATCCTATCAGCCCCAGCATTTT.

At least ten counts were recorded for this clonotype. This sequence joins TRBV28 and TRBJ1-1; D unclear. The V and J ends lost 3 bases and 5 bases respectively, with 7 bases between them. Germline V gene lookup returns CDR1 MDHEN and CDR2 SYDVKM. This CDR3 has 12 amino acids. DNA of the CDR3: TGTGCCAGCAGTTTGCGGCAGACTGAAGCTTTCTTT. This gives the protein CASSLRQTEAFF.

This clonotype was counted many times. The V and J genes are TRBV4-1 and TRBJ1-1; D gene uncertain. The germline V gene encodes CDR1 MGHRA and CDR2 YSYEKL. CDR3 length: 14 residues. Trimming took off 0 bases at V and 1 base at J, with 6 bases between the two ends. The CDR3 sequence: CASSQDIGNTEAFF. CDR3 DNA: TGCGCCAGCAGCCAAGATATTGGGAACACTGAAGCTTTCTTT.

This clonotype was counted ten times or more. This rearrangement joins TRBV7-2 to TRBJ2-1, with TRBD2 identical over 10 bases. V trimming: 7 bases; J trimming: 6 bases; junction bases outside the gene matches: 9. Germline CDR1 reads SGHTA; CDR2 reads FQGNSA. The CDR3 runs 15 residues. For the CDR3, the DNA is TGTGCCAGCAACCAGGGACTAGCGCCTGTCAATGAGCAGTTCTTC. Translated: CASNQGLAPVNEQFF.

This clonotype was detected many times. The chain uses TRBV6-7 and TRBJ1-4; D remains unclear. TRBV6-7 is known as an ORF, though its function is uncertain. The length of the CDR3 is 15 residues. Trimming took 4 bases from V and 8 from J, leaving 17 bases between them. CDR3 protein: CASSSRFGNGEKLFF. In nucleotides, the CDR3 is TGTGCCAGCAGTTCCCGGTTCGGCAACGGAGAAAAACTGTTTTTT.

The V and J genes are TRBV6-5 and TRBJ1-1; 7 bases match TRBD1. CDR3 length: 13 amino acids. Germline CDR1 reads MNHEY; CDR2 reads SVGAGI. Unmatched junction bases numbered 6, after V lost 6 bases and J lost 5 bases. The CDR3 region has the DNA TGTGCCAGCAGGGAACAGGGGCGGACTGAAGCTTTCTTT. Its protein product is CASREQGRTEAFF.

This clonotype was detected many times. This chain links TRBV5-6 with TRBJ2-3; TRBD1 agrees at 7 bases. Germline V lookup: CDR1 SGHDT, CDR2 YYEEEE. Trimming at V came to 4 bases and at J to 5 bases, leaving 7 bases not matched to a gene. The CDR3 sequence is 14 residues long. The CDR3 loop reads CASSPWDRRDTQYF. The CDR3 DNA sequence: TGTGCCAGCAGCCCCTGGGACAGACGAGATACGCAGTATTTT.

This clonotype was seen many times. The V gene is TRBV7-8, the J gene TRBJ2-3; 9 nucleotides line up with TRBD2. The CDR3 contains 16 residues. Germline V gives CDR1 SGHVS, CDR2 FQNEAQ. Trimming took 1 base from V and 4 from J; bases not matched to a gene: 6. This CDR3 is CASSLVGLASPDTQYF. The CDR3 nucleotides are TGTGCCAGCAGCTTAGTAGGACTAGCGTCTCCAGATACGCAGTATTTT.

This clonotype was seen at least ten times. J is TRBJ1-1 and V is TRBV11-2, with TRBD1 as a possible D gene (6 bases). Trimming took 5 bases from V and 0 from J, leaving 13 bases between them. The length of the CDR3 is 15 residues. Germline CDR1 SGHAT, CDR2 FQNNGV. The CDR3: CASSRSGVMNTEAFF. Here the CDR3 DNA reads TGTGCCAGCAGCCGATCAGGGGTAATGAACACTGAAGCTTTCTTT.

This clonotype has ten or more counts. The chain uses TRBV7-2 and TRBJ2-5, with 12 positions matching TRBD2. Germline loops: CDR1 SGHTA, CDR2 FQGNSA. Germline trimming cut 6 bases from V and 5 bases from J; bases unmatched to any gene: 7. This CDR3 is 15 amino acids long. CDR3 amino acids: CASSKLAGGHETQYF. The CDR3 DNA reads as TGTGCCAGCAGTAAACTAGCGGGAGGTCATGAGACCCAGTACTTC.

This clonotype was picked up many times. J is TRBJ2-3 and V is TRBV7-2; weak D call: TRBD1 (5 bases). Trimming pared 4 bases from V and 3 bases from J, leaving 8 bases between. This CDR3 is built from 13 residues. Germline values: CDR1 SGHTA, CDR2 FQGNSA. The CDR3 protein is CASSYPGTDTQYF. The CDR3 DNA reads TGTGCCAGCAGCTATCCAGGGACAGATACGCAGTATTTT.

The gene calls are TRBV27 and TRBJ1-1; D remains unclear. CDR3 length: 13 amino acids. In germline, CDR1 is MNHEY, CDR2 SMNVEV (reference sequence). Trimming left V 4 bases short and J 5 bases short, with 11 bases between. The CDR3 coding sequence is TGTGCCAGCAGTTCGCCGCGGGAGACTGAAGCTTTCTTT. Its protein is CASSSPRETEAFF.

V and J are TRBV20-1 and TRBJ1-4; D gene uncertain. The V gene's germline CDR1 is DFQATT and CDR2 SNEGSKA (reference sequence). V dropped 2 bases and J dropped 8 bases, with 9 bases sitting between them. The CDR3 covers 12 residues. The CDR3 reads CSARLPGEKLFF. As DNA, the CDR3 is TGCAGTGCTAGATTACCCGGGGAAAAACTGTTTTTT.

The CDR3 sequence: CASSQGTQGGTEAFF. DNA of the CDR3: TGCGCCAGCAGCCAAGGGACACAGGGTGGCACTGAAGCTTTCTTT. The V gene is TRBV4-1, the J gene TRBJ1-1; tentative D call: TRBD1 (6 bases). The CDR3 is made up of 15 amino acids. From germline, CDR1 is MGHRA and CDR2 YSYEKL. The V end was cut by 1 base, the J end by 4 bases, with 13 bases between.

In this sample, this clonotype turned up a few times. This chain connects TRBV29-1 to TRBJ2-7; TRBD2 matches 8 bases. The CDR3 is made up of 15 amino acids. V gave up 2 bases and J gave up 2 bases; unmatched junction bases: 8. Germline V gives CDR1 SQVTM, CDR2 ANQGSEA. The CDR3 DNA reads TGCAGCGTTGAAATGGCGGGAGGTTCTACCTACGAGCAGTACTTC. Amino acid sequence: CSVEMAGGSTYEQYF.

This clonotype was detected many times. This CDR3 is CASSLAWGGSYNEQFF. DNA for the CDR3: TGTGCCAGCAGTTTAGCGTGGGGGGGGTCCTACAATGAGCAGTTCTTC. J is TRBJ2-1 and V is TRBV12-3 or TRBV12-4, with 7 bases aligning to TRBD2. This CDR3 comprises 16 residues. Trimming at V came to 0 bases and at J to 1 base, leaving 3 bases not matched to a gene.

This clonotype was detected many times. This chain links TRBV7-8 with TRBJ2-7, with no clear D. Germline CDR1 SGHVS, CDR2 FQNEAQ. The CDR3 contains 13 residues. V was clipped by 1 base and J by 7 bases, with 11 bases between them. CDR3 amino acids: CASSLGYLGEQYF. The CDR3, as DNA: TGTGCCAGCAGCTTAGGATATTTGGGGGAGCAGTACTTC. Drawing the rest from reference TRBV7-8 and TRBJ2-7, the complete variable domain is GAGVSQSPRYKVAKRGQDVALRCDPISGHVSLFWYQQALGQGPEFLTYFQNEAQLDKSGLPSDRFFAERPEGSVSTLKIQRTQQEDSAVYLCASSLGYLGEQYFGPGTRLTVT.

This clonotype came up many times. The genes are TRBV29-1 and TRBJ2-1; 8 bases fit TRBD1. The CDR3 has 16 residues. With 2 bases clipped from V and 0 bases from J, the junction kept 6 bases outside the gene matches. Germline loops: CDR1 SQVTM, CDR2 ANQGSEA. The CDR3 sequence: CSVESGQGSSYNEQFF. The CDR3 DNA is TGCAGCGTTGAAAGTGGACAGGGAAGCTCCTACAATGAGCAGTTCTTC.

The gene calls are TRBV4-1 and TRBJ2-7; 8 bases fit TRBD2. The CDR3 runs 15 residues. The germline gives CDR1 MGHRA, CDR2 YSYEKL. V lost 2 bases, J lost 2 bases, and 5 bases stayed unmatched. CDR3 nucleotide sequence: TGCGCCAGCAGCCAATTTCTAGCGGGCGCCTACGAGCAGTACTTC. Protein: CASSQFLAGAYEQYF.

Ten or more counts support this clonotype. CDR3: CASSTTGTYKTGELFF. As DNA, the CDR3 is TGTGCCAGCAGCACCACCGGGACCTACAAGACCGGGGAGCTGTTTTTT. V is TRBV7-2 and J is TRBJ2-2, with D possibly being TRBD1 or TRBD2 (5 bases each). The CDR3 is 16 amino acids. Per germline, CDR1 SGHTA and CDR2 FQGNSA. Trimming removed 5 bases from V and 5 bases from J, with 18 bases in between.

About this clonotype itself: The missing conserved phenylalanine or tryptophan at the end of this CDR3 makes a read error likely. This chain connects TRBV20-1 to TRBJ2-7; no clear D gene. Looked up from germline, CDR1 is DFQATT and CDR2 is SNEGSKA (reference sequence). This CDR3 has 12 amino acids. V gave up 3 bases and J gave up 0 bases, with 6 bases separating them. As DNA, the CDR3 is TGCAGTGCTAGGCGCAACTCCTACGAGCAGTACTCC. This gives the protein CSARRNSYEQYS.

This clonotype was recorded many times. The genes are TRBV7-2 and TRBJ1-1, with D perhaps TRBD1 (5 bases). This CDR3 contains 16 residues. Trimming took 6 bases from V and 3 from J, leaving 20 bases between them. The germline CDR1 and CDR2 sequences are SGHTA and FQGNSA. The CDR3 sequence: CASRQDPGRTYTEAFF. DNA of the CDR3: TGTGCCAGCAGACAAGATCCGGGACGGACTTACACTGAAGCTTTCTTT.

At least ten counts were recorded for this clonotype. This chain uses TRBV7-2 with TRBJ2-1; TRBD1 agrees at 7 bases. This CDR3 is 16 amino acids long. Germline-derived CDR1 and CDR2 are SGHTA and FQGNSA. Trimming at V came to 3 bases and at J to 8 bases, leaving 13 bases not matched to a gene. The CDR3 bases are TGTGCCAGCAGCTTCGACAGGGCTCAGGGTATTGATGAGCAGTTCTTC. It translates to CASSFDRAQGIDEQFF.

This clonotype occurred once. The chain recombines TRBV12-5 with TRBJ2-2; D remains unclear. This CDR3 has 12 residues. The germline V gene has CDR1 LGHNT and CDR2 FRNRAP. Trimming shortened V by 3 bases and J by 6 bases, and 5 bases separated the two germline ends. The DNA for the CDR3 is TGTGCTAGTGGTTTCCCCCCCGGGGAGCTGTTTTTT. Its translation is CASGFPPGELFF.

The genes are TRBV19 and TRBJ1-1; D gene ambiguous. CDR3 length: 14 amino acids. Deletions cut 7 bases from V and 4 bases from J, with 16 bases between. Germline V lookup: CDR1 LNHDA, CDR2 SQIVND (reference sequence). The CDR3 coding sequence is TGTGCCAGTAAGGGCGTGGAGTGGGGCACTGAAGCTTTCTTT. It translates to CASKGVEWGTEAFF. Filled out from reference TRBV19 and TRBJ1-1, the complete variable domain reads DGGITQSPKYLFRKEGQNVTLSCEQNLNHDAMYWYRQDPGQGLRLIYYSQIVNDFQKGDIAEGYSVSREKKESFPLTVTSAQKNPTAFYLCASKGVEWGTEAFFGQGTRLTVV.

This clonotype appeared a few times. The rearrangement links TRBV20-1 to TRBJ2-7; no definite D call. CDR3 length: 11 amino acids. Germline CDR1 and CDR2: DFQATT and SNEGSKA (reference sequence). V dropped 0 bases and J dropped 5 bases, with 5 bases sitting between them. The CDR3, as DNA: TGCAGTGCTAGAGATCTGGACGAGCAGTACTTC. Its translation is CSARDLDEQYF.

This clonotype was observed many times. The gene calls are TRBV7-9 and TRBJ1-1, with D tentatively TRBD1 (6 bases). Germline CDR1 reads SEHNR; CDR2 reads FQNEAQ (reference sequence). V lost 5 bases to trimming and J lost 1 base, with 8 bases between them. This CDR3 comprises 13 residues. The CDR3 coding sequence is TGTGCCAGCAGCCGGGGACAGAACACTGAAGCTTTCTTT. Translated, it gives CASSRGQNTEAFF. The whole variable domain, remainder taken from reference TRBV7-9 and TRBJ1-1, is DTGVSQNPRHKITKRGQNVTFRCDPISEHNRLYWYRQTLGQGPEFLTYFQNEAQLEKSRLLSDRFSAERPKGSFSTLEIQRTEQGDSAMYLCASSRGQNTEAFFGQGTRLTVV.

Many counts were recorded for this clonotype. V gene TRBV7-6 combines with J gene TRBJ2-7; D remains unclear. Trimming left V 3 bases short and J 5 bases short, with 14 bases between. The CDR3 extends over 14 amino acids. The V gene's germline CDR1 is SGHVS and CDR2 FNYEAQ. In DNA form, the CDR3 reads TGTGCCAGCAGCTTTATGATGTCGGATCACGAGCAGTACTTC. Its protein product is CASSFMMSDHEQYF.

The sample holds a few counts of this clonotype. This sequence joins TRBV6-5 and TRBJ1-1, with 10 bases aligning to TRBD1. The CDR3 sequence is 15 residues long. Unmatched junction bases numbered 8, after V lost 5 bases and J lost 5 bases. Germline V gene data show CDR1 as MNHEY and CDR2 as SVGAGI. CDR3 amino acids: CASSPRTGGGTEAFF. The DNA of the CDR3 is TGTGCCAGCAGTCCTAGGACAGGGGGGGGGACTGAAGCTTTCTTT.